The entry below describes one T cell receptor (beta chain). The germline V and J ends were trimmed by 7 bases and 5 bases, with 18 bases remaining between them. The CDR3 is 15 residues long. Germline V lookup: CDR1 SGHAT, CDR2 FQNNGV. The source of the sample is a study of blood T cell repertoires in COVID-19. Sequencing used immunoSEQ multiplex PCR; TCRdb keeps in-frame clones, though not all of them. In the table there are 200,000 to 250,000 clones, roughly 84% of which are singletons. Source material: PBMCs or T cells enriched from blood (not recorded which). The receptor was isolated from a middle-aged woman who had recovered from COVID-19. The rearrangement links TRBV11-2 to TRBJ2-1; D may be TRBD2 (6 bases). The CDR3 sequence is CASTSRILANNEQFF. In DNA, the CDR3 is TGTGCCAGCACCTCCCGGATACTAGCCAACAATGAGCAGTTCTTC.